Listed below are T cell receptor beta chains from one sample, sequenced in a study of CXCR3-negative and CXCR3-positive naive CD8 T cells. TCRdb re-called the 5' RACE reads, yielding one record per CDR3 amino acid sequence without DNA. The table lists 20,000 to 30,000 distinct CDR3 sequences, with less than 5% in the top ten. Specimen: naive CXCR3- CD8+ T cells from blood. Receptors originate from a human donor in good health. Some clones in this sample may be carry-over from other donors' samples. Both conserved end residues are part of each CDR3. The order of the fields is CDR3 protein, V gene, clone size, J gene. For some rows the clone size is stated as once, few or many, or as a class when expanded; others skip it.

CASSLFGKGGSYNEQFF | TRBV28 | - | TRBJ2-1
CSAPRGGEVTDTQYF | TRBV20-1 | - | TRBJ2-3
CSVEEWVVRTGRTEAFF | TRBV29-1 | - | TRBJ1-1
CASSYSTENTEAFF | TRBV6-2/TRBV6-3 | - | TRBJ1-1
CASSQGTGELFF | TRBV3-1 | - | TRBJ2-2
CASSQESVSHEQFF | TRBV4-2 | - | TRBJ2-1
CASTFLSRPATNEKLFF | TRBV12-3/TRBV12-4 | - | TRBJ1-4
CAIPGEITYEQYF | TRBV12-3/TRBV12-4 | - | TRBJ2-7
CASRKQGTFHYNEQFF | TRBV12-3/TRBV12-4 | - | TRBJ2-1
CASTTTSDSYEQYF | TRBV7-9 | - | TRBJ2-7
CASSWREDGTDTQYF | TRBV5-6 | - | TRBJ2-3
CASESMKYEQYF | TRBV7-9 | - | TRBJ2-7
CASSYGGGEQYF | TRBV6-2/TRBV6-3 | - | TRBJ2-7
CASSFSSGGAYNEQFF | TRBV7-2 | - | TRBJ2-1
CASSRTPGTRDNEQFF | TRBV7-6 | - | TRBJ2-1
CASSIRQGALETQYF | TRBV7-3 | - | TRBJ2-5
CASSVGPSSYNEQFF | TRBV9 | - | TRBJ2-1
CSARNRGDTQYF | TRBV29-1 | - | TRBJ2-3
CASSQESSTGETQYF | TRBV4-3 | - | TRBJ2-5
CASSPITSNFPPDTQYF | TRBV12-3/TRBV12-4 | - | TRBJ2-3
CASSLSKTEAFF | TRBV12-3/TRBV12-4 | - | TRBJ1-1
CASSLGQTNEQFF | TRBV7-3 | - | TRBJ2-1
CASSGGTGYEKLFF | TRBV25-1 | - | TRBJ1-4
CASTDDGLSGELFF | TRBV28 | - | TRBJ2-2
CASSQGPGVQGNSPLHF | TRBV4-1 | - | TRBJ1-6
CASSSGRRAYEQYF | TRBV7-6 | - | TRBJ2-7
CASSSMGTQYF | TRBV11-2 | - | TRBJ2-3
CASSMDSRLGGELFF | TRBV7-8 | - | TRBJ2-2
CASRGYWGSAYEQYF | TRBV6-5 | - | TRBJ2-7
CASSPDRMNTEAFF | TRBV4-2 | - | TRBJ1-1
CSVHQGAGDTQYF | TRBV29-1 | - | TRBJ2-3
CASSSDRGLTDMQYF | TRBV7-2 | - | TRBJ2-3
CASSDRTGQETQYF | TRBV25-1 | - | TRBJ2-5
CSARDFQNYEQYF | TRBV20-1 | - | TRBJ2-7
CASSPTGSSYNEQFF | TRBV27 | - | TRBJ2-1
CASSQYLSGNQPQHF | TRBV4-3 | - | TRBJ1-5
CASSHQDRGVDGYTF | TRBV4-3 | - | TRBJ1-2
CASTGQGNLQETQYF | TRBV28 | - | TRBJ2-5
CASSAATTYEQYF | TRBV2 | - | TRBJ2-7
CASSFETDIYEQYF | TRBV12-3/TRBV12-4 | - | TRBJ2-7
CSVEIEITQYF | TRBV29-1 | - | TRBJ2-3
CATSRGQGANEQFF | TRBV15 | - | TRBJ2-1
CSAGGGAFYEQFF | TRBV29-1 | - | TRBJ2-1
CASRQGRADTQYF | TRBV5-1 | - | TRBJ2-3
CASSPPLEGGISYEQYF | TRBV18 | medium-sized | TRBJ2-7
CASSSYRGQPQHF | TRBV27 | - | TRBJ1-5
CASRSGGVRQELYEQYF | TRBV2 | - | TRBJ2-7
CASRFGVEQYF | TRBV7-9 | - | TRBJ2-7
CASSFGLAEETQYF | TRBV7-9 | - | TRBJ2-5
CSVDDNTDTQYF | TRBV29-1 | - | TRBJ2-3
CASSRDRGYTGELFF | TRBV5-5 | - | TRBJ2-2
CASSPPTGDIYEQYF | TRBV5-1 | - | TRBJ2-7
CASSSGGGLTGANVLTF | TRBV12-3/TRBV12-4 | - | TRBJ2-6
CSVEPAIAETQYF | TRBV29-1 | - | TRBJ2-5
CASSPNLAGGLSYEQYF | TRBV18 | - | TRBJ2-7
CASSFGPSSYNEQFF | TRBV5-1 | - | TRBJ2-1
CASSELAASYEQYF | TRBV6-5 | - | TRBJ2-7